Each of the 5 T cell receptor beta chains below was sequenced from the same sample in a study of cytomegalovirus exposure and HLA in healthy donors (TCRdb year 2017). The library was built by means of the immunoSEQ multiplex PCR assay. A mixture of 60 forward primers for TCR Vbeta segments and 13 reverse primers for TCR Jbeta segments was used in the multiplex PCR. In TCRdb, the immuneACCESS table is reduced to in-frame sequences with V and J assigned. These tables do not hold every clone; where another copy was compared, an unresolved V gene accounts for under half, and the others remain unexplained. The sample has more than 100,000 clones on record, more than 55% of them singletons. Together, the top ten hold approximately 1.5% of the sample. The specimen sequenced was PBMCs. These receptor sequences come from a man in his late teens or twenties in good health and CMV-seronegative.

The chain carries TRBV6-1 and TRBJ1-1; TRBD1 agrees at 8 bases. The junction had 13 bases not matched to a gene; V was cut back by 7 bases and J by 12 bases. This CDR3 is built from 13 residues. In germline, CDR1 is MNHNS, CDR2 SASEGT. The CDR3 DNA reads TGTGCCAGCACCTTGACAGGGGAACGCACCTCTTTCTTT. Its protein product is CASTLTGERTSFF.

This clone was observed once. The gene calls are TRBV5-8 and TRBJ2-7; perhaps TRBD1 as D (6 bases). Trimming pared 4 bases from V and 4 bases from J, leaving 12 bases between. The CDR3 sequence is 13 residues long. The germline CDR1 and CDR2 sequences are SGHTS and YDEGEE. The CDR3 DNA reads TGTGCCAGCAGCCGGACAGATTTTTACGAGCAGTACTTC. Its translation: CASSRTDFYEQYF.

The chain has TRBV6-6 and TRBJ1-5; a possible D gene is TRBD1 (6 bases). In germline, CDR1 is MNHNY, CDR2 SVGAGI (reference sequence). The CDR3 has 15 residues. V lost 6 bases and J 0 bases, leaving 12 bases between the germline ends. CDR3 protein: CASRKQGNSNQPQHF. The CDR3 DNA reads TGTGCCAGCAGAAAACAGGGTAATAGCAATCAGCCCCAGCATTTT.

The rearrangement links TRBV6-6 to TRBJ2-5; D uncertain. The CDR3 is made up of 15 amino acids. V was trimmed by 6 bases and J by 2 bases, leaving 16 bases between them. Germline V gives CDR1 MNHNY, CDR2 SVGAGI (reference sequence). CDR3 protein: CASRPPRSRQETQYF. CDR3 nucleotide sequence: TGTGCCAGCAGACCCCCGCGGTCTAGACAAGAGACCCAGTACTTC.

This chain links TRBV25-1 with TRBJ2-5; tentative D call: TRBD2 (5 bases). Germline V gives CDR1 MGHDK, CDR2 SYGVNS. This CDR3 region has 14 residues. Trimming took 3 bases from V and 9 from J, leaving 17 bases between them. The CDR3 DNA reads TGTGCCAGCAGTGACGTCCCCCGGGGTAGGGCCCAGTACTTC. As protein: CASSDVPRGRAQYF.